This T cell receptor (beta chain) emerged from a study of T cells in Graves' hyperthyroidism and ophthalmopathy. The wider study: Pretreatment peripheral blood was obtained at initial diagnosis. General study results and limits: Within blood appeared most thyroid clonotypes that had expanded above 0.001. The model foresaw ophthalmopathy a median approximately 6.3 months prior to onset.

The CDR3 has 17 residues. CDR1 and CDR2 from the germline V gene are SGHNT and YENEEA. Losses at the gene ends were 0 bases for V and 3 bases for J; bases not matched to a gene: 5. RNA transcripts provided the source from which TCR beta CDR3 regions were amplified. Researchers ran a first-round RT-PCR on the TCR CDR3 using the HTBI primer set. Using its own MiXCR run on the multiplex PCR reads, TCRdb lists one record per CDR3 protein. The sample includes a few hundred thousand distinct CDR3 sequences, about a sixth of them seen just once. This clonotype was recorded at least ten times. Antigen unknown.

Sequencing was carried out using blood. This sequence joins TRBV11-3 and TRBJ2-5; 12 positions agree with TRBD2. The sequence derives from a woman aged 50 to 60 with Graves' hyperthyroidism. The CDR3 loop is CASSLDALAGGKETQYF. CDR3 DNA sequence: TGTGCCAGCAGCTTAGACGCACTAGCGGGAGGCAAAGAGACCCAGTACTTC.